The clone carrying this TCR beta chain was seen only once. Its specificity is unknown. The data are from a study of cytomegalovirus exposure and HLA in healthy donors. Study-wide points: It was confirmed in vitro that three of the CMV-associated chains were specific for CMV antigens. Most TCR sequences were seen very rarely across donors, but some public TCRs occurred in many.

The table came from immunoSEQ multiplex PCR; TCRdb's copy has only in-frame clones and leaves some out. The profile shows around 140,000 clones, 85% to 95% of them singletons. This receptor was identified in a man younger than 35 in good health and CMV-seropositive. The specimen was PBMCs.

The CDR3 DNA reads as TGTGCCAGCAGTTTCCGGGGGGCCCACACCGGGGAGCTGTTTTTT. Translation gives CASSFRGAHTGELFF. This chain uses TRBV27 with TRBJ2-2, with D perhaps TRBD2 (7 bases). V lost 3 bases and J lost 3, with 11 bases in between. CDR3 length: 15 amino acids. CDR1 is MNHEY and CDR2 is SMNVEV in the germline V gene (reference sequence).